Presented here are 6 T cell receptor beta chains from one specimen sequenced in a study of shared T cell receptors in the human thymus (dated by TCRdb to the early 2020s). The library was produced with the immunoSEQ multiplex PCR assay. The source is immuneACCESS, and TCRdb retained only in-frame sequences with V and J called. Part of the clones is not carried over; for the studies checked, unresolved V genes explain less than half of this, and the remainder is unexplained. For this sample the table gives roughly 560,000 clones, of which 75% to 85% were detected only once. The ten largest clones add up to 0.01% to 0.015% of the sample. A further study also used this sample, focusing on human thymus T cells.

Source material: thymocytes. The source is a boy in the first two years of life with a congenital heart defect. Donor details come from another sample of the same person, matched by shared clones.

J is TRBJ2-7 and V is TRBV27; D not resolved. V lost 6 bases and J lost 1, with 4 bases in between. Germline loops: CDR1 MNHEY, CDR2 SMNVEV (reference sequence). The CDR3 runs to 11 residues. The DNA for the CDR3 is TGTGCCAGCAGACAGTCCTACGAGCAGTACTTC. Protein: CASRQSYEQYF.

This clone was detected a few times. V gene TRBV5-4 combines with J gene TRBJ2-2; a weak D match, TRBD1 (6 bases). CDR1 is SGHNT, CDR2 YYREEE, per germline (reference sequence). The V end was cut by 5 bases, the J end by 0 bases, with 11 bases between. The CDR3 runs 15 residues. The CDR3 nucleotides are TGTGCCAGCAGGATCGGGACACCGAACACCGGGGAGCTGTTTTTT. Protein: CASRIGTPNTGELFF. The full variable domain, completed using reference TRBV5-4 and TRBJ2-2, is ETGVTQSPTHLIKTRGQQVTLRCSSQSGHNTVSWYQQALGQGPQFIFQYYREEENGRGNFPPRFSGLQFPNYSSELNVNALELDDSALYLCASRIGTPNTGELFFGEGSRLTVL.

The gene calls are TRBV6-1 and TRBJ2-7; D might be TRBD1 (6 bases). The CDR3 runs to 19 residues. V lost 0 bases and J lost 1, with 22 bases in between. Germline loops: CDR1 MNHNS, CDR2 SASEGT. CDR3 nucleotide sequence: TGTGCCAGCAGTGAAGCAGTAATCATCTGGGACAAAAGGTCCTACGAGCAGTACTTC. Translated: CASSEAVIIWDKRSYEQYF.

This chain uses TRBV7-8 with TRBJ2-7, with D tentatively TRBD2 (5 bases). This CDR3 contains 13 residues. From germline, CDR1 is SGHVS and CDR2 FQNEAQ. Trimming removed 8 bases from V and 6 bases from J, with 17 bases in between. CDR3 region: CASGDGRVGEQYF. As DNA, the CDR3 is TGTGCCAGCGGGGATGGGAGAGTTGGCGAGCAGTACTTC.

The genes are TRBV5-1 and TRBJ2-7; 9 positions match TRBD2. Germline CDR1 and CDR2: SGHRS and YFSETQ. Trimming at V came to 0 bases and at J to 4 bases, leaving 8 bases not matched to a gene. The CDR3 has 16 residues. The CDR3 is CASSLARLAEDYEQYF. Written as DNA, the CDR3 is TGCGCCAGCAGCTTGGCCCGACTAGCGGAGGATTACGAGCAGTACTTC. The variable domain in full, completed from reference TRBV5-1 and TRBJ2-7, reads KAGVTQTPRYLIKTRGQQVTLSCSPISGHRSVSWYQQTPGQGLQFLFEYFSETQRNKGNFPGRFSGRQFSNSRSEMNVSTLELGDSALYLCASSLARLAEDYEQYFGPGTRLTVT.

The CDR3 nucleotides are TGTGCCAGCTCACCAAGGGAGGGGAATGGGACAGGGCCTTACTTAACCCAGGGCGGGGAGCTGTTTTTT. Translation gives CASSPREGNGTGPYLTQGGELFF. The chain joins TRBV18 to TRBJ2-2; 9 nucleotides align to TRBD1. The CDR3 totals 23 residues. V dropped 2 bases and J dropped 7; count of bases not matched to a gene: 29. Per germline, CDR1 KGHSH and CDR2 LQKENI.